One and the same sample provided the 14 T cell receptor beta chains below, sequenced in a study of blood T cell repertoires in COVID-19. The method was immunoSEQ multiplex PCR; TCRdb's version includes in-frame clones alone and lacks a portion of them. The data hold around 250,000 clones, with approximately 85% observed a single time. Sequences were obtained from PBMCs or T cells enriched from blood (not recorded which). Source of these receptors: a woman in her forties or fifties with acute COVID-19.

Only a few counts were recorded for this clone. Other DNA variants within this sample encode the same CDR3. The CDR3 DNA reads as TGTGCCAGCAGCACCACGGACATTAGCTCCTACAATGAGCAGTTCTTC. Protein product: CASSTTDISSYNEQFF. The chain is built from TRBV7-9 and TRBJ2-1, with D maybe TRBD1 (5 bases). Germline lookup yields CDR1 SEHNR and CDR2 FQNEAQ (reference sequence). CDR3 length: 16 residues. Deletions cut 5 bases from V and 0 bases from J, with 14 bases between.

V is TRBV5-1 and J is TRBJ1-4, with TRBD1 matching over 8 bases. V lost 4 bases and J lost 3; bases outside the gene matches: 5. CDR3 size: 15 residues. The germline V gene has CDR1 SGHRS and CDR2 YFSETQ. Written as DNA, the CDR3 is TGCGCCAGCAGCGTGACAGGGGTAGCTAATGAAAAACTGTTTTTT. It specifies CASSVTGVANEKLFF.

This chain uses TRBV30 with TRBJ1-1; TRBD1 matches 7 bases. The junction had 9 bases not matched to a gene; V was cut back by 3 bases and J by 5 bases. Germline CDR1 is GTSNPN and CDR2 is SVGIG (reference sequence). This CDR3 has 14 residues. Here the CDR3 reads CAWRLRQGRTEAFF. The CDR3, as DNA: TGTGCCTGGAGACTGCGACAGGGCCGAACTGAAGCTTTCTTT.

This chain links TRBV7-8 with TRBJ2-7, with TRBD2 matching over 10 bases. J lost 0 bases, V lost 2 bases, and 7 bases had no gene match. Germline assignment: CDR1 SGHVS and CDR2 FQNEAQ. This CDR3 has 17 residues. For the CDR3, the DNA is TGTGCCAGCAGCTTAAGTAGCGGGGGGCCAATCTCCTACGAGCAGTACTTC. Translated: CASSLSSGGPISYEQYF.

This rearrangement joins TRBV19 to TRBJ1-1; D call uncertain. Per the germline V gene, CDR1 is LNHDA and CDR2 is SQIVND (reference sequence). Trimming removed 6 bases from V and 4 bases from J, with 12 bases in between. The CDR3 contains 13 residues. The CDR3 nucleotides are TGTGCCAGTAGGAGGGATTTGGTCACTGAAGCTTTCTTT. Residues: CASRRDLVTEAFF.

The chain links TRBV4-3 to TRBJ1-1; the match to TRBD1 covers 7 bases. Trimming cost V 1 base and J 11 bases; bases outside gene matches: 7. Per germline, CDR1 LGHNA and CDR2 YSLEER. This CDR3 contains 13 residues. CDR3 region: CASSQATGVKAFF. The CDR3 DNA follows: TGCGCCAGCAGCCAAGCAACAGGGGTCAAGGCTTTCTTT.

This clone has just one count. V usage is TRBV5-1 and J usage is TRBJ2-7; 9 bases fit TRBD1. The CDR3 is 16 residues long. In germline, CDR1 is SGHRS, CDR2 YFSETQ. Losses at the gene ends were 4 bases for V and 7 bases for J; bases not matched to a gene: 15. In DNA form, the CDR3 reads TGCGCCAGCAGCCCATATCGTCCGGGACAGGGTGCGGAGCAGTACTTC. Residues: CASSPYRPGQGAEQYF.

J is TRBJ1-2 and V is TRBV30, with D possibly being TRBD1 (6 bases). Trimming stripped 1 base from V and 2 bases from J, with 17 bases between. Germline values: CDR1 GTSNPN, CDR2 SVGIG (reference sequence). This CDR3 is built from 16 residues. The CDR3 loop reads CAWSGQGWLLNYGYTF. The CDR3, as DNA: TGTGCCTGGAGTGGGCAGGGGTGGCTATTAAACTATGGCTACACCTTC.

The chain combines TRBV18 with TRBJ1-1; no firm D call. The germline V gene encodes CDR1 KGHSH and CDR2 LQKENI. Trimming took off 3 bases at V and 4 bases at J, with 6 bases between the two ends. The CDR3 totals 12 residues. This CDR3 reads CASSPYVTEAFF. The CDR3 DNA is TGTGCCAGCTCACCTTATGTCACTGAAGCTTTCTTT.

The chain links TRBV10-3 to TRBJ1-1, with 11 nucleotides matching TRBD1. The V and J ends lost 7 bases and 5 bases, in that order; junction bases with no gene match: 9. The length of the CDR3 is 15 residues. The V gene's germline CDR1 is ENHRY and CDR2 SYGVKD. The CDR3, as DNA: TGTGCCATCAAAGATATGGGACAGGGGGAAACTGAAGCTTTCTTT. It is translated as CAIKDMGQGETEAFF.

CDR3 DNA sequence: TGTGCCTGGAGTGTAACGGGGTTGGTAGAGACCCAGTACTTC. Translation gives CAWSVTGLVETQYF. V usage is TRBV30 and J usage is TRBJ2-5, with D perhaps TRBD2 (5 bases). The germline V gene encodes CDR1 GTSNPN and CDR2 SVGIG (reference sequence). CDR3 length: 14 amino acids. Trimming stripped 0 bases from V and 4 bases from J, with 12 bases between. Based on the CDR3 plus reference TRBV30 and TRBJ2-5, the full variable domain is SQTIHQWPATLVQPVGSPLSLECTVEGTSNPNLYWYRQAAGRGLQLLFYSVGIGQISSEVPQNLSASRPQDRQFILSSKKLLLSDSGFYLCAWSVTGLVETQYFGPGTRLLVL.

V usage is TRBV11-2 and J usage is TRBJ1-5; D is undetermined. Germline V gene data show CDR1 as SGHAT and CDR2 as FQNNGV. V lost 3 bases and J lost 6, with 9 bases in between. The CDR3 sequence is 13 residues long. CDR3 loop: CASSLRSGQPQHF. CDR3 bases: TGTGCCAGCAGCTTGCGATCGGGTCAGCCCCAGCATTTT.

This clone was seen a single time. The chain carries TRBV5-1 and TRBJ1-4, with 12 bases identical to TRBD1. The CDR3 extends over 17 amino acids. Germline V CDR1 and CDR2: SGHRS, YFSETQ. Trimming took 4 bases from V and 8 from J; bases not matched to a gene: 12. CDR3 sequence reads: CASSGSGQGARGEKLFF. The CDR3 DNA sequence: TGCGCCAGCAGCGGATCGGGACAGGGGGCTCGAGGGGAAAAACTGTTTTTT.

V gene TRBV18 combines with J gene TRBJ1-1; 7 nucleotides match TRBD1. Trimming at V came to 4 bases and at J to 6 bases, leaving 14 bases not matched to a gene. Germline V gene sequence: CDR1 KGHSH, CDR2 LQKENI. This CDR3 is 16 amino acids long. The CDR3 bases are TGTGCCAGCTCACGCGTAAACAGGGGCGCGGTCCCTGAAGCTTTCTTT. This codes for CASSRVNRGAVPEAFF.